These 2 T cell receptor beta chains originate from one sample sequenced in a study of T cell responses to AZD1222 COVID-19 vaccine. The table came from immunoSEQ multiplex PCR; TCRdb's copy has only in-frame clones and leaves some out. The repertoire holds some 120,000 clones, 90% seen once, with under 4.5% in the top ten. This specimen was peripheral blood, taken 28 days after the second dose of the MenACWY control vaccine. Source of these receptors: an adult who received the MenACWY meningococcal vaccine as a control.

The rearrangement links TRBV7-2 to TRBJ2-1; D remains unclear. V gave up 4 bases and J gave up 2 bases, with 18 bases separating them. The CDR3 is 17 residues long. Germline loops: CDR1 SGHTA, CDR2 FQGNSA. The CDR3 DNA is TGTGCCAGCAGCTCACCCCAGGACGGTAAAACCTACAATGAGCAGTTCTTC. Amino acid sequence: CASSSPQDGKTYNEQFF.

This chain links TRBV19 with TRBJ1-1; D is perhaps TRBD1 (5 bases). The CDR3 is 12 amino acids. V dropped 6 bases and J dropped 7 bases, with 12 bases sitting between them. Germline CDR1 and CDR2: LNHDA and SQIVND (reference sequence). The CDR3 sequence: CASSHQGGEAFF. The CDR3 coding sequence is TGTGCCAGTAGCCACCAGGGAGGTGAAGCTTTCTTT. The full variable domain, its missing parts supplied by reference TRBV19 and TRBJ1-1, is DGGITQSPKYLFRKEGQNVTLSCEQNLNHDAMYWYRQDPGQGLRLIYYSQIVNDFQKGDIAEGYSVSREKKESFPLTVTSAQKNPTAFYLCASSHQGGEAFFGQGTRLTVV.